A selection of T cell receptor beta chains follows, all from one sample in a study of T cells in Graves' hyperthyroidism and ophthalmopathy. TCRdb itself ran the multiplex PCR reads through MiXCR, one entry per CDR3 protein. This table has 700,000 to 950,000 distinct CDR3 sequences, roughly 32% appearing once. The sequencing sample was made of blood. Receptors were obtained from a woman aged 40 to 55 with Graves' hyperthyroidism. Each CDR3 is given with its conserved first and last residue. Each record gives: clone size, J gene, V gene, D gene, CDR3 protein, CDR3 DNA. D genes are given only for firm matches. The size of a clone is reported for some rows only, either as once, few or many, or as a class for expanded clones.

abundance: .; j_gene: TRBJ1-3; v_gene: TRBV9; d_gene: .; CDR3aa: CASSARPGGIHSGNTIYF; CDR3nt: TGTGCCAGCAGCGCAAGACCCGGGGGGATTCACTCTGGAAACACCATATATTTT
abundance: many; j_gene: TRBJ1-6; v_gene: TRBV12-5; d_gene: TRBD1; CDR3aa: CASGSTGSDNNSPLHF; CDR3nt: TGTGCTAGTGGTTCGACAGGGTCTGACAATAATTCACCCCTCCACTTT
abundance: .; j_gene: TRBJ1-2; v_gene: TRBV11-3; d_gene: TRBD1; CDR3aa: CASSLPGQPYGYTF; CDR3nt: TGTGCCAGCAGCTTGCCGGGACAGCCCTATGGCTACACCTTC
abundance: many; j_gene: TRBJ2-7; v_gene: TRBV7-9; d_gene: .; CDR3aa: CASSLAGAYEQYF; CDR3nt: TGTGCCAGCAGCTTAGCTGGGGCCTACGAGCAGTACTTC
abundance: few; j_gene: TRBJ1-1; v_gene: TRBV7-2; d_gene: .; CDR3aa: CASSFTGVEAFF; CDR3nt: TGTGCCAGCAGCTTTACGGGAGTTGAAGCTTTCTTT
abundance: .; j_gene: TRBJ1-1; v_gene: TRBV6-2/TRBV6-3; d_gene: .; CDR3aa: CATQAPGQNTEAFF; CDR3nt: TGTGCCACCCAAGCTCCGGGCCAGAACACTGAAGCTTTCTTT
abundance: few; j_gene: TRBJ2-2; v_gene: TRBV10-2; d_gene: TRBD2; CDR3aa: CASSEPPLAGGPNTGELFF; CDR3nt: TGCGCCAGCAGTGAGCCCCCCCTAGCGGGAGGACCGAACACCGGGGAGCTGTTTTTT
abundance: few; j_gene: TRBJ2-3; v_gene: TRBV24-1; d_gene: TRBD1; CDR3aa: CATSGGTGGVDTQYF; CDR3nt: TGTGCCACCAGTGGCGGGACAGGGGGCGTAGATACGCAGTATTTT
abundance: .; j_gene: TRBJ2-7; v_gene: TRBV5-1; d_gene: TRBD1; CDR3aa: CASSGTGRYEQYF; CDR3nt: TGCGCCAGCAGCGGGACAGGTCGCTACGAGCAGTACTTC
abundance: many; j_gene: TRBJ2-7; v_gene: TRBV19; d_gene: TRBD2; CDR3aa: CASSIGLAGDYEQYF; CDR3nt: TGTGCCAGTAGTATAGGACTAGCGGGAGACTACGAGCAGTACTTC
abundance: many; j_gene: TRBJ2-2; v_gene: TRBV6-5; d_gene: .; CDR3aa: CASSTANTGELFF; CDR3nt: TGTGCCAGCAGCACCGCGAACACCGGGGAGCTGTTTTTT
abundance: many; j_gene: TRBJ2-5; v_gene: TRBV9; d_gene: .; CDR3aa: CASSVYGGEETQYF; CDR3nt: TGTGCCAGCAGCGTTTACGGGGGCGAGGAGACCCAGTACTTC
abundance: .; j_gene: TRBJ1-4; v_gene: TRBV12-3/TRBV12-4; d_gene: TRBD1; CDR3aa: CASTPGTGEKLFF; CDR3nt: TGTGCCAGCACCCCCGGGACAGGGGAGAAACTGTTTTTT
abundance: few; j_gene: TRBJ2-7; v_gene: TRBV4-3; d_gene: TRBD1; CDR3aa: CASSRTTGDEQYF; CDR3nt: TGCGCCAGCAGCCGCACCACAGGGGACGAGCAGTACTTC
abundance: .; j_gene: TRBJ1-4; v_gene: TRBV10-3; d_gene: .; CDR3aa: CAISEPSINEKLFF; CDR3nt: TGTGCCATCAGTGAGCCCAGTATTAATGAAAAACTGTTTTTT
abundance: many; j_gene: TRBJ1-3; v_gene: TRBV4-3; d_gene: .; CDR3aa: CASSRTVDRDTIYF; CDR3nt: TGCGCCAGCAGCCGAACGGTCGACAGAGACACCATATATTTT
abundance: many; j_gene: TRBJ1-1; v_gene: TRBV9; d_gene: .; CDR3aa: CASSAQFGGNTEAFF; CDR3nt: TGTGCCAGCAGCGCACAATTCGGCGGGAACACTGAAGCTTTCTTT
abundance: many; j_gene: TRBJ2-7; v_gene: TRBV4-3; d_gene: TRBD2; CDR3aa: CASSQGRGSYEQYF; CDR3nt: TGCGCCAGCAGCCAAGGGCGCGGGAGCTACGAGCAGTACTTC
abundance: many; j_gene: TRBJ1-5; v_gene: TRBV10-2; d_gene: .; CDR3aa: CASSGTNSNQPQHF; CDR3nt: TGCGCCAGCAGTGGGACTAATAGCAATCAGCCCCAGCATTTT
abundance: .; j_gene: TRBJ2-7; v_gene: TRBV12-3/TRBV12-4; d_gene: .; CDR3aa: CASSLGDGFYEQYF; CDR3nt: TGTGCCAGCAGTTTGGGGGACGGCTTCTACGAGCAGTACTTC
abundance: .; j_gene: TRBJ1-4; v_gene: TRBV6-5; d_gene: .; CDR3aa: CASSYSRTNEKLFF; CDR3nt: TGTGCCAGCAGTTACTCCAGAACTAATGAAAAACTGTTTTTT
abundance: .; j_gene: TRBJ1-6; v_gene: TRBV7-2; d_gene: .; CDR3aa: CASSRDGIGSSGLHF; CDR3nt: TGTGCCAGCAGCAGGGACGGCATAGGGAGTTCAGGCCTCCACTTT
abundance: .; j_gene: TRBJ1-6; v_gene: TRBV4-3; d_gene: TRBD1; CDR3aa: CASSQLDGTVVSPLHF; CDR3nt: TGCGCCAGCAGCCAACTAGACGGGACAGTGGTTTCCCCCCTCCACTTT
abundance: .; j_gene: TRBJ1-1; v_gene: TRBV19; d_gene: .; CDR3aa: CASRPRELTEAFF; CDR3nt: TGTGCCAGTAGACCGCGGGAGTTGACTGAAGCTTTCTTT
abundance: many; j_gene: TRBJ1-5; v_gene: TRBV7-6; d_gene: .; CDR3aa: CASSALAGAGQPQHF; CDR3nt: TGTGCCAGCAGCGCCCTGGCGGGAGCAGGGCAGCCCCAGCATTTT
abundance: .; j_gene: TRBJ2-2; v_gene: TRBV10-3; d_gene: TRBD2; CDR3aa: CASIGTSGRGGELFF; CDR3nt: TGTGCCAGCATCGGGACTAGCGGGAGAGGAGGGGAGCTGTTTTTT
abundance: few; j_gene: TRBJ2-3; v_gene: TRBV20-1; d_gene: .; CDR3aa: CSATADTQYF; CDR3nt: TGCAGTGCCACAGCAGATACGCAGTATTTT
abundance: few; j_gene: TRBJ2-5; v_gene: TRBV10-2; d_gene: .; CDR3aa: CASSPGDRSIQETQYF; CDR3nt: TGCGCCAGCAGCCCAGGGGACCGCTCTATTCAAGAGACCCAGTACTTC
abundance: few; j_gene: TRBJ2-2; v_gene: TRBV6-5; d_gene: .; CDR3aa: CASSYSITGELFF; CDR3nt: TGTGCCAGCAGTTACTCGATCACCGGGGAGCTGTTTTTT
abundance: many; j_gene: TRBJ1-2; v_gene: TRBV2; d_gene: .; CDR3aa: CASSEASPRHLYGYTF; CDR3nt: TGTGCCAGCAGTGAAGCGAGCCCTCGACATCTCTATGGCTACACCTTC
abundance: many; j_gene: TRBJ2-7; v_gene: TRBV7-6; d_gene: .; CDR3aa: CASSLASGVPPHEQYF; CDR3nt: TGTGCCAGCAGCTTAGCCTCCGGGGTCCCCCCCCACGAGCAGTACTTC
abundance: .; j_gene: TRBJ2-7; v_gene: TRBV11-3; d_gene: .; CDR3aa: CASSFDGGPSEQYF; CDR3nt: TGTGCCAGCAGCTTTGACGGGGGGCCCTCGGAGCAGTACTTC
abundance: many; j_gene: TRBJ1-4; v_gene: TRBV11-2; d_gene: .; CDR3aa: CASSLPGAEKLFF; CDR3nt: TGTGCCAGCAGCTTGCCGGGGGCGGAAAAACTGTTTTTT
abundance: many; j_gene: TRBJ1-3; v_gene: TRBV10-3; d_gene: TRBD1; CDR3aa: CATGTETRNTIYF; CDR3nt: TGTGCCACCGGGACAGAGACAAGAAACACCATATATTTT
abundance: .; j_gene: TRBJ1-2; v_gene: TRBV20-1; d_gene: .; CDR3aa: CSAEGGGAPYGCTF; CDR3nt: .
abundance: .; j_gene: TRBJ1-3; v_gene: TRBV5-6; d_gene: TRBD1; CDR3aa: CASSSDVGQGPTGNTIYF; CDR3nt: TGTGCCAGCAGTTCAGACGTCGGACAGGGCCCCACTGGAAACACCATATATTTT
abundance: many; j_gene: TRBJ1-2; v_gene: TRBV6-5; d_gene: TRBD1; CDR3aa: CASSYGQGTYYGYTF; CDR3nt: TGTGCCAGCAGTTACGGACAGGGGACATACTATGGCTACACCTTC
abundance: .; j_gene: TRBJ1-1; v_gene: TRBV10-2; d_gene: .; CDR3aa: CASSQADRSPTEAFF; CDR3nt: TGCGCCAGCAGCCAAGCCGACAGGTCCCCTACTGAAGCTTTCTTT
abundance: many; j_gene: TRBJ2-6; v_gene: TRBV6-5; d_gene: .; CDR3aa: CASNKNSGANVLTF; CDR3nt: TGTGCCAGCAACAAGAACTCTGGGGCCAACGTCCTGACTTTC
abundance: few; j_gene: TRBJ1-2; v_gene: TRBV6-5; d_gene: .; CDR3aa: CASTIPAAYGYTF; CDR3nt: TGTGCCAGCACTATACCCGCAGCCTATGGCTACACCTTC
abundance: many; j_gene: TRBJ1-3; v_gene: TRBV9; d_gene: .; CDR3aa: CASSVGEASGNTIYF; CDR3nt: TGTGCCAGCAGCGTAGGTGAGGCATCTGGAAACACCATATATTTT
abundance: .; j_gene: TRBJ2-7; v_gene: TRBV7-8; d_gene: TRBD1; CDR3aa: CASSPRPGQDLPYEQYF; CDR3nt: TGTGCCAGCAGCCCCCGACCCGGACAGGATTTACCCTACGAGCAGTACTTC
abundance: .; j_gene: TRBJ2-3; v_gene: TRBV7-2; d_gene: TRBD2; CDR3aa: CASSFGLAADTQYF; CDR3nt: TGTGCCAGCAGCTTCGGACTAGCAGCAGATACGCAGTATTTT
abundance: many; j_gene: TRBJ1-1; v_gene: TRBV13; d_gene: .; CDR3aa: CASSLGTTPRNTEAFF; CDR3nt: TGTGCCAGCAGCTTAGGTACGACCCCCAGGAACACTGAAGCTTTCTTT
abundance: few; j_gene: TRBJ1-2; v_gene: TRBV10-2; d_gene: .; CDR3aa: CASSVSTGNYGYTF; CDR3nt: TGCGCCAGCAGTGTCTCGACGGGGAACTATGGCTACACCTTC
abundance: few; j_gene: TRBJ2-7; v_gene: TRBV4-3; d_gene: TRBD2; CDR3aa: CASSQDRSGGYEQYF; CDR3nt: TGCGCCAGCAGCCAAGATCGATCGGGGGGGTACGAGCAGTACTTC
abundance: few; j_gene: TRBJ1-2; v_gene: TRBV4-3; d_gene: TRBD1; CDR3aa: CASSQTGTGEDYTF; CDR3nt: TGCGCCAGCAGCCAAACCGGGACAGGGGAGGACTACACCTTC
abundance: .; j_gene: TRBJ2-3; v_gene: TRBV20-1; d_gene: .; CDR3aa: CSARDRVSITDTQYF; CDR3nt: TGCAGTGCTAGAGATCGCGTATCGATCACAGATACGCAGTATTTT
abundance: few; j_gene: TRBJ2-7; v_gene: TRBV14; d_gene: .; CDR3aa: CASSQGGTALKGTYEQYF; CDR3nt: TGTGCCAGCAGCCAAGGCGGGACAGCCTTAAAGGGTACCTACGAGCAGTACTTC
abundance: once; j_gene: TRBJ1-2; v_gene: TRBV2; d_gene: .; CDR3aa: CASNGAGYGYTF; CDR3nt: TGTGCCAGCAACGGGGCAGGCTATGGCTACACCTTC